This TCR beta chain came from a study of blood T cells in healthy people across ages. The V gene lost 0 bases and the J gene lost 7 bases, with 10 bases spanning the gap. The CDR3 has 14 amino acids. The V gene's germline CDR1 is ENHRY and CDR2 SYGVKD. Using a J-beta primer mix together with a sample-barcoded 5' primer, a second PCR was run for about 7 to 12 cycles. TCRdb re-derived calls from the 5' RACE reads in MiXCR, one entry per CDR3 protein. The sample includes 1,300,000 or so distinct CDR3 sequences, approximately 60% of them seen just once. As concerns this clonotype: The antigen is not known.

Per sample, extraction of total RNA gave at least 5.5 micrograms in every case. Findings of the study overall: Samples with more naive T cells showed higher observed beta diversity.

Input material: blood. This chain connects TRBV10-3 to TRBJ1-5, with D possibly matching TRBD1 (6 bases). The receptor's source is a man younger than 35 in good health. This chain's CDR3 is CAISESPGEQPQHF. The CDR3, as DNA: TGTGCCATCAGTGAGTCGCCAGGGGAACAGCCCCAGCATTTT.